The 12 T cell receptor beta chains reported below all come from one sample, sequenced in a study of T cells expressing NK-cell markers. TCRdb re-called the 5' RACE reads and gives one entry per CDR3 protein, without DNA. The table for this sample gives 500,000 to 600,000 distinct CDR3 sequences. The sample was blood T cells: a sorted CD56 or NKG2C T cell subset, CD4+ or CD8+ T cells, or bulk PBMC T cells (not recorded which). Receptor source: a man younger than 35 in good health.

The chain joins TRBV20-1 to TRBJ2-1; with no DNA, the TCRdb D assignment of TRBD1 cannot be verified. The germline CDR1 and CDR2 sequences are DFQATT and SNEGSKA (reference sequence). CDR3 size: 16 residues. The CDR3 is CSARGSGRGGNNEQFF.

V and J are TRBV6-1 and TRBJ2-1; TCRdb's D call, TRBD2, is unchecked because there is no DNA. Germline V gene lookup returns CDR1 MNHNS and CDR2 SASEGT. The CDR3 is 15 residues long. CDR3 sequence reads: CASSAGGPLGNEQFF.

The chain uses TRBV25-1 and TRBJ1-2; TCRdb's D call, TRBD1, is unchecked because there is no DNA. Germline V lookup: CDR1 MGHDK, CDR2 SYGVNS. The CDR3 consists of 15 residues. The CDR3 here is CASSEYKGGTDGYTF.

J is TRBJ1-1 and V is TRBV28; the D call of TRBD1 rests on TCRdb alone, since no DNA is present to check it. The length of the CDR3 is 14 residues. In germline, CDR1 is MDHEN, CDR2 SYDVKM. The CDR3 is CASSPTGQGNGAFF.

The chain uses TRBV5-1 and TRBJ2-1; TCRdb lists TRBD1, though no DNA is available to test this call. Germline V gene lookup returns CDR1 SGHRS and CDR2 YFSETQ. The CDR3 contains 16 residues. The chain's CDR3 is CASSPGHSPARTEQFF.

The chain recombines TRBV18 with TRBJ2-3. Looked up from germline, CDR1 is KGHSH and CDR2 is LQKENI. This CDR3 has 15 amino acids. CDR3 in amino acids: CASSPVGASTDTQYF.

The chain carries TRBV20-1 and TRBJ2-2; no DNA is available, so the TRBD1 call from TCRdb remains unchecked. CDR1 is DFQATT and CDR2 is SNEGSKA in the germline V gene (reference sequence). The CDR3 sequence is 14 residues long. CDR3 region: CSVHQDSGFGELFF.

The chain uses TRBV5-1 and TRBJ2-1; the D gene TCRdb calls, TRBD1, cannot be checked with no DNA. Germline assignment: CDR1 SGHRS and CDR2 YFSETQ. The length of the CDR3 is 16 residues. The CDR3 here is CASSILGGATYNEQFF. Together with reference TRBV5-1 and TRBJ2-1, the CDR3 gives the full variable domain: KAGVTQTPRYLIKTRGQQVTLSCSPISGHRSVSWYQQTPGQGLQFLFEYFSETQRNKGNFPGRFSGRQFSNSRSEMNVSTLELGDSALYLCASSILGGATYNEQFFGPGTRLTVL.

The chain employs TRBV29-1 and TRBJ2-1; with no DNA, the TCRdb D assignment of TRBD1 cannot be verified. CDR1 is SQVTM and CDR2 is ANQGSEA in the germline V gene. This CDR3 has 11 residues. The CDR3 loop is CSVGRAGEQFF.

This chain uses TRBV7-2 with TRBJ1-2; TCRdb's assignment of TRBD1 cannot be checked, as there is no DNA. This CDR3 region has 14 residues. Germline CDR1 and CDR2: SGHTA and FQGNSA. The CDR3 loop reads CASRLGQSFKGYTF.

The V gene is TRBV5-1, the J gene TRBJ2-3; TCRdb's D call of TRBD2 is untestable without DNA. Germline CDR1 reads SGHRS; CDR2 reads YFSETQ. This CDR3 region has 19 residues. The CDR3 sequence: CASSLATSGRAVGTDTQYF. Drawing the rest from reference TRBV5-1 and TRBJ2-3, the complete variable domain is KAGVTQTPRYLIKTRGQQVTLSCSPISGHRSVSWYQQTPGQGLQFLFEYFSETQRNKGNFPGRFSGRQFSNSRSEMNVSTLELGDSALYLCASSLATSGRAVGTDTQYFGPGTRLTVL.

The chain carries TRBV20-1 and TRBJ2-1; the D call from TCRdb, TRBD1, cannot be confirmed without DNA. The CDR3 spans 14 residues. Per the germline V gene, CDR1 is DFQATT and CDR2 is SNEGSKA (reference sequence). The chain's CDR3 is CSAHGDSNYNEQFF.